This T cell receptor (beta chain) was identified in a study of vaccination effects on CD4 cells after COVID-19. Culture lasted over 9 days before CD4+ T cell isolation. Two-dose vaccination with either BNT162b2 or mRNA-1273 was given to the participants. The germline V and J ends were trimmed by 3 bases and 0 bases, with 9 bases remaining between them. CDR3 length: 16 residues. Germline CDR1 is MNHEY and CDR2 is SMNVEV (reference sequence). This clone was observed once. Its antigen is currently unknown. Only in-frame clones appear in the TCRdb table, and some are missing; sequencing was by immunoSEQ multiplex PCR. The table records about 40,000 clones, 65% to 75% of them present only once.

The sequencing here drew on CD4+ T cells from PBMCs cultured without peptide, taken after COVID-19 vaccination. This receptor was identified in a human donor who received a COVID-19 vaccine. The rearrangement uses TRBV27 and TRBJ2-6; no clear D gene. The CDR3 loop reads CASSFATSSGANVLTF. Here the CDR3 DNA reads TGTGCCAGCAGTTTCGCAACCTCCTCTGGGGCCAACGTCCTGACTTTC.